This TCR beta chain was recovered during a study of cytomegalovirus exposure and HLA in healthy donors. Findings of the study overall: Most TCR sequences showed up rarely, but some public TCRs showed up in many donors. Being productive about 90% or about 30% of the time was typical of most TCR beta V segments in an earlier analysis.

This clone was seen once. The antigen is unknown. Use of 60 Vbeta and 13 Jbeta primers characterized the PCR. The protocol was immunoSEQ multiplex PCR, while the TCRdb copy is restricted to in-frame clones and leaves out a portion. The repertoire holds some 140,000 clones, with 60% to 85% as singletons. The germline V gene encodes CDR1 SGHTA and CDR2 FQGNSA. V lost 6 bases and J lost 9; bases outside the gene matches: 10. The CDR3 runs 13 residues. The clonotype was recovered from a man aged 18 to 30 in good health and CMV-seronegative. What was sequenced was PBMCs. The genes are TRBV7-2 and TRBJ2-5; 7 bases map to TRBD1. The CDR3 DNA is TGTGCCAGCAGTTCACAGGGGAAGGCGTCCCAGTACTTC. It yields the protein CASSSQGKASQYF.